This is a list of T cell receptor beta chains from one sample in a study of cytomegalovirus exposure and HLA in healthy donors. Repertoires were generated with immunoSEQ multiplex PCR, while TCRdb's copy carries only in-frame clones and drops some. The data contain roughly 150,000 clones, about 75% of them singletons. The specimen sequenced was PBMCs. The receptor source for this set is a man aged 60 to 75 in good health and CMV-seronegative. Both conserved end residues are part of each CDR3. D genes are given only for firm matches. The size entry is marked missing in some rows and otherwise reads once, few, many or a size class.

v_gene: TRBV10-3; d_gene: .; abundance: once; j_gene: TRBJ2-7; CDR3aa: CAISDRGPAREQYF; CDR3nt: TGTGCCATCAGTGACAGGGGCCCAGCTAGAGAGCAGTACTTC
v_gene: TRBV7-8; d_gene: TRBD1; abundance: few; j_gene: TRBJ1-3; CDR3aa: CASSFGGTGSMSLSGNTIYF; CDR3nt: TGTGCCAGCAGCTTTGGAGGGACAGGGTCGATGAGCCTCTCTGGAAACACCATATATTTT
v_gene: TRBV19; d_gene: TRBD2; abundance: .; j_gene: TRBJ2-2; CDR3aa: CASSKAGGYTGELFF; CDR3nt: TGTGCCAGTAGTAAGGCGGGAGGGTACACCGGGGAGCTGTTTTTT
v_gene: TRBV5-5; d_gene: TRBD1; abundance: once; j_gene: TRBJ2-3; CDR3aa: CASSLAKGIDRVRTDTQYF; CDR3nt: TGTGCCAGCAGCTTGGCGAAGGGGATAGACAGGGTGAGGACAGATACGCAGTATTTT
v_gene: TRBV6-5; d_gene: .; abundance: .; j_gene: TRBJ2-7; CDR3aa: CASSSGDEQYF; CDR3nt: TGTGCCAGCAGCTCGGGGGACGAGCAGTACTTC
v_gene: TRBV2; d_gene: TRBD2; abundance: .; j_gene: TRBJ2-2; CDR3aa: CASRGLVIGELFF; CDR3nt: TGTGCCAGCAGGGGACTAGTGATCGGGGAGCTGTTTTTT
v_gene: TRBV4-3; d_gene: .; abundance: few; j_gene: TRBJ2-7; CDR3aa: CASSHSPGFGYEQYF; CDR3nt: TGCGCCAGCAGCCACTCCCCCGGGTTCGGGTACGAGCAGTACTTC
v_gene: TRBV9; d_gene: .; abundance: .; j_gene: TRBJ2-7; CDR3aa: CASSPGPSVQGYEQYF; CDR3nt: TGTGCCAGCAGCCCTGGGCCTAGCGTTCAGGGCTACGAGCAGTACTTC
v_gene: TRBV5-1; d_gene: .; abundance: .; j_gene: TRBJ2-7; CDR3aa: CASSLAQDSDTYEQYF; CDR3nt: TGCGCCAGCAGCTTGGCCCAGGACAGCGACACCTACGAGCAGTACTTC
v_gene: TRBV19; d_gene: .; abundance: .; j_gene: TRBJ1-5; CDR3aa: CASSIGGSNQPQHF; CDR3nt: TGTGCCAGTAGTATCGGGGGAAGCAATCAGCCCCAGCATTTT
v_gene: TRBV7-9; d_gene: .; abundance: .; j_gene: TRBJ2-5; CDR3aa: CASIAQGFGETQYF; CDR3nt: TGTGCCAGCATAGCCCAGGGTTTTGGGGAGACCCAGTACTTC
v_gene: TRBV5-4; d_gene: TRBD1; abundance: .; j_gene: TRBJ1-4; CDR3aa: CASSLDRGSEKLFF; CDR3nt: TGTGCCAGCAGCCTGGACAGGGGAAGCGAAAAACTGTTTTTT
v_gene: TRBV6-5; d_gene: TRBD1; abundance: .; j_gene: TRBJ1-2; CDR3aa: CASSIRGGLEGYTF; CDR3nt: TGTGCCAGCAGCATCCGAGGGGGCCTAGAGGGCTACACCTTC
v_gene: TRBV21-1; d_gene: .; abundance: .; j_gene: TRBJ1-5; CDR3aa: CASSVRDRKFNQPQHF; CDR3nt: TGTGCCAGCAGCGTCCGGGACAGGAAGTTCAATCAGCCCCAGCATTTT
v_gene: TRBV5-4; d_gene: .; abundance: .; j_gene: TRBJ2-5; CDR3aa: CASSPSAGQETQYF; CDR3nt: TGTGCCAGCAGCCCGTCCGCGGGGCAAGAGACCCAGTACTTC
v_gene: TRBV28; d_gene: TRBD2; abundance: .; j_gene: TRBJ2-7; CDR3aa: CASRNSGKLDEQYF; CDR3nt: TGTGCCAGCAGGAATAGCGGGAAATTGGACGAGCAGTACTTC
v_gene: TRBV7-9; d_gene: TRBD2; abundance: .; j_gene: TRBJ2-7; CDR3aa: CASSLGDGSGGAYEQYF; CDR3nt: TGTGCCAGCAGCTTAGGGGATGGGTCGGGGGGAGCCTACGAGCAGTACTTC
v_gene: TRBV7-3; d_gene: .; abundance: .; j_gene: TRBJ2-7; CDR3aa: CASSLSLGGYEQYF; CDR3nt: TGTGCCAGCAGCTTAAGCTTGGGGGGCTACGAGCAGTACTTC
v_gene: TRBV10-3; d_gene: .; abundance: .; j_gene: TRBJ2-2; CDR3aa: CAISVKKNRDITGELFF; CDR3nt: TGTGCCATCAGTGTTAAAAAAAACAGGGACATCACCGGGGAGCTGTTTTTT
v_gene: TRBV19; d_gene: .; abundance: .; j_gene: TRBJ2-7; CDR3aa: CASSIGRGEQYF; CDR3nt: TGTGCCAGTAGTATTGGCCGGGGTGAGCAGTACTTC
v_gene: TRBV9; d_gene: TRBD1; abundance: once; j_gene: TRBJ1-4; CDR3aa: CASSGAGTEAEKLFF; CDR3nt: TGTGCCAGCAGCGGTGCCGGGACAGAGGCTGAAAAACTGTTTTTT
v_gene: TRBV11-3; d_gene: TRBD1; abundance: .; j_gene: TRBJ2-3; CDR3aa: CASSSPRGQGAADTQYF; CDR3nt: TGTGCCAGCAGTAGCCCGAGGGGACAGGGGGCCGCAGATACGCAGTATTTT
v_gene: TRBV7-9; d_gene: TRBD1; abundance: .; j_gene: TRBJ2-7; CDR3aa: CASSLAEGTGVYEQYF; CDR3nt: TGTGCCAGCAGCTTAGCGGAGGGGACAGGGGTCTACGAGCAGTACTTC
v_gene: TRBV5-1; d_gene: .; abundance: few; j_gene: TRBJ1-3; CDR3aa: CASSPGDGNTIYF; CDR3nt: TGCGCCAGCAGCCCCGGAGATGGAAACACCATATATTTT
v_gene: TRBV5-1; d_gene: TRBD2; abundance: .; j_gene: TRBJ2-1; CDR3aa: CASSSSSGGPYNEQFF; CDR3nt: TGCGCCAGCAGCTCCAGTAGCGGGGGACCGTACAATGAGCAGTTCTTC
v_gene: TRBV30; d_gene: .; abundance: .; j_gene: TRBJ1-1; CDR3aa: CAWSVGEDTEAFF; CDR3nt: TGTGCCTGGAGTGTAGGGGAGGACACTGAAGCTTTCTTT
v_gene: TRBV29-1; d_gene: .; abundance: .; j_gene: TRBJ1-1; CDR3aa: CSVVYLWDWNTEAFF; CDR3nt: TGCAGCGTTGTGTATCTATGGGACTGGAACACTGAAGCTTTCTTT
v_gene: TRBV2; d_gene: TRBD2; abundance: .; j_gene: TRBJ2-2; CDR3aa: CASTWTSTGELFF; CDR3nt: TGTGCCAGCACCTGGACTAGCACCGGGGAGCTGTTTTTT
v_gene: TRBV7-2; d_gene: TRBD1; abundance: .; j_gene: TRBJ2-1; CDR3aa: CASRQNPRDREFF; CDR3nt: TGTGCCAGCAGACAAAACCCCCGGGACAGGGAATTCTTC